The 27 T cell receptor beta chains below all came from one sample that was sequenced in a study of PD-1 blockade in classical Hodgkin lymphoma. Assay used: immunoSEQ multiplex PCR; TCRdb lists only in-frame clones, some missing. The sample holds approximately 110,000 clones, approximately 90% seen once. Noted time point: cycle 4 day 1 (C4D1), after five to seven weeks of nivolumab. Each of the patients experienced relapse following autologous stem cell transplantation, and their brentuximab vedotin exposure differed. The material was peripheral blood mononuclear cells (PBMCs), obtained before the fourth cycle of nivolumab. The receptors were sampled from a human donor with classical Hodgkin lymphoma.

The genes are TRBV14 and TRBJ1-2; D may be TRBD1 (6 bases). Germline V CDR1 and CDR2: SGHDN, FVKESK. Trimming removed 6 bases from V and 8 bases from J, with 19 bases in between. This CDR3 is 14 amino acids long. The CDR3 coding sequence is TGTGCCAGCAGTCTATCGGGGGCGTTTTACGGCTACACCTTC. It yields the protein CASSLSGAFYGYTF.

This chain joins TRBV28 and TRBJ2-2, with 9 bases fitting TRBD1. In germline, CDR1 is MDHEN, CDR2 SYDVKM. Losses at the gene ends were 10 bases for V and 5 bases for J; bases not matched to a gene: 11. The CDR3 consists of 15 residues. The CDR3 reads CATRPGQGGTGELFF. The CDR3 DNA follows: TGTGCCACCAGGCCGGGACAGGGAGGAACCGGGGAGCTGTTTTTT.

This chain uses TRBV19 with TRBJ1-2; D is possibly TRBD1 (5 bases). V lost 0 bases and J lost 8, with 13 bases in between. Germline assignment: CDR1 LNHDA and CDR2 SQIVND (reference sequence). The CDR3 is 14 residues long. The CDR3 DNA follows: TGTGCCAGTAGTATAGATCGGGGGAGAAGAGGCTACACCTTC. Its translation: CASSIDRGRRGYTF.

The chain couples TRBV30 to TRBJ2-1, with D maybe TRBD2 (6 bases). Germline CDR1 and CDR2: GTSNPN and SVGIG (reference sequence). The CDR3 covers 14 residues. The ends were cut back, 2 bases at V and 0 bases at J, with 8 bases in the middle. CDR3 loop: CAWSLGGSYNEQFF. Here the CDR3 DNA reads TGTGCCTGGAGTTTGGGGGGCTCCTACAATGAGCAGTTCTTC. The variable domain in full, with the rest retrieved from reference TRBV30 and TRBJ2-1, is SQTIHQWPATLVQPVGSPLSLECTVEGTSNPNLYWYRQAAGRGLQLLFYSVGIGQISSEVPQNLSASRPQDRQFILSSKKLLLSDSGFYLCAWSLGGSYNEQFFGPGTRLTVL.

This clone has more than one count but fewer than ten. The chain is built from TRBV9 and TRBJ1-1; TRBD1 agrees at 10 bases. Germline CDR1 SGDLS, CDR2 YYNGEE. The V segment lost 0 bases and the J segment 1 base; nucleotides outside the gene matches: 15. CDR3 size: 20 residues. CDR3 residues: CASSVARPGQGSWRNTEAFF. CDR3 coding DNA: TGTGCCAGCAGCGTAGCTAGGCCGGGACAGGGGAGTTGGAGGAACACTGAAGCTTTCTTT. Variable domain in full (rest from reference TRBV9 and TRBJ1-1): DSGVTQTPKHLITATGQRVTLRCSPRSGDLSVYWYQQSLDQGLQFLIQYYNGEERAKGNILERFSAQQFPDLHSELNLSSLELGDSALYFCASSVARPGQGSWRNTEAFFGQGTRLTVV.

The CDR3 DNA is TGTGCCAGCACCCTTTTGTCGGCGGGCACTGAAGCTTTCTTT. The encoded protein is CASTLLSAGTEAFF. The V call is TRBV7-2, the J call TRBJ1-1, with D unclear. Trimming shortened V by 7 bases and J by 4 bases, and 16 bases separated the two germline ends. CDR3 size: 14 residues. The germline CDR1 and CDR2 sequences are SGHTA and FQGNSA.

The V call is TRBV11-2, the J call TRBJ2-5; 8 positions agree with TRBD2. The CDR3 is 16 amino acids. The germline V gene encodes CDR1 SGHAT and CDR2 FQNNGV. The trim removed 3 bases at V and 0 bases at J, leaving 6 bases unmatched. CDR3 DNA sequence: TGTGCCAGCAGCTTCCGGGGGGGACTAGACCAAGAGACCCAGTACTTC. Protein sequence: CASSFRGGLDQETQYF.

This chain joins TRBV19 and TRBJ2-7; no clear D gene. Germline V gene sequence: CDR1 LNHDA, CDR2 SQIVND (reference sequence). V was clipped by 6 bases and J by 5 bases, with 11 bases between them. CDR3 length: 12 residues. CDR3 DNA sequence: TGTGCCAGTAGGACACAATCGAACGAGCAGTACTTC. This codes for CASRTQSNEQYF.

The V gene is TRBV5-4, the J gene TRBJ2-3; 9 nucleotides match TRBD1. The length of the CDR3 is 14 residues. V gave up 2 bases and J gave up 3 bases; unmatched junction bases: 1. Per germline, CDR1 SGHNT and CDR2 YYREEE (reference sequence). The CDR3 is CASSFDRGTDTQYF. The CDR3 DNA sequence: TGTGCCAGCAGCTTCGACAGGGGGACAGATACGCAGTATTTT.

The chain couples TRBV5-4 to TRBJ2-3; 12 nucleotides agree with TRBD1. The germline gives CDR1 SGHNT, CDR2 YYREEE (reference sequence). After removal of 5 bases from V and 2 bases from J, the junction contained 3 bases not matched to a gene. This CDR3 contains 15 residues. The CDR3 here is CASRGQGAVTDTQYF. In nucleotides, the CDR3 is TGTGCCAGCAGGGGACAGGGGGCGGTCACAGATACGCAGTATTTT.

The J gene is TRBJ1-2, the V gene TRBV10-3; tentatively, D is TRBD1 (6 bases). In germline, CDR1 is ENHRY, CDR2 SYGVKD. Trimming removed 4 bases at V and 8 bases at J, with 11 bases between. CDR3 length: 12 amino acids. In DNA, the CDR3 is TGTGCCATCAGTGGAGGGACATCCGGCTACACCTTC. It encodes CAISGGTSGYTF.

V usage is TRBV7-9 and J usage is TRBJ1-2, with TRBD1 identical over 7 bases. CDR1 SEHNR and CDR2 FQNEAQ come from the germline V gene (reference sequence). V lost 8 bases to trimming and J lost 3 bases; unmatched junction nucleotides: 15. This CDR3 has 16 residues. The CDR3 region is CASAQGGALIYYGYTF. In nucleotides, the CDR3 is TGTGCCAGCGCCCAGGGGGGGGCGCTTATTTACTATGGCTACACCTTC.

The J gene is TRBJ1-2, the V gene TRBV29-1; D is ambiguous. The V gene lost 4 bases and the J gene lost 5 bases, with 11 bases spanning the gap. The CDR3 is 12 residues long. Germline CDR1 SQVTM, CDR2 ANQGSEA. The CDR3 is CSVGTPVYGYTF. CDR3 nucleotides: TGCAGCGTTGGGACCCCAGTGTATGGCTACACCTTC.

CDR3 nucleotide sequence: TGCAGCGTTAAAGGGAGGCGTTCAGGGTCTGGGGCCAACGTCCTGACTTTC. As protein: CSVKGRRSGSGANVLTF. The chain uses TRBV29-1 and TRBJ2-6; perhaps TRBD2 as D (6 bases). This CDR3 has 17 residues. The V gene's germline CDR1 is SQVTM and CDR2 ANQGSEA. Between the trimmed V and J ends, which lost 5 bases and 1 base, there was a span of 18 bases.

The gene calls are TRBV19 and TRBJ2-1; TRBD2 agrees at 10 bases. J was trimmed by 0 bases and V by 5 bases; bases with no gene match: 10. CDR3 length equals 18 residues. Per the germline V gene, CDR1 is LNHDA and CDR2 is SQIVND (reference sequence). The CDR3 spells CASSPQTSGRRSYNEQFF. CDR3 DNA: TGTGCCAGTAGTCCTCAGACTAGCGGGCGACGCTCCTACAATGAGCAGTTCTTC.

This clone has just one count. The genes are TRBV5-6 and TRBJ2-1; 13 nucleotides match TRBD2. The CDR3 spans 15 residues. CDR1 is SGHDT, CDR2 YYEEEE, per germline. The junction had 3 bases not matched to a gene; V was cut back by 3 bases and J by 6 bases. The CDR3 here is CASSWGLAGFNEQFF. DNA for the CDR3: TGTGCCAGCAGCTGGGGACTAGCGGGATTCAATGAGCAGTTCTTC.

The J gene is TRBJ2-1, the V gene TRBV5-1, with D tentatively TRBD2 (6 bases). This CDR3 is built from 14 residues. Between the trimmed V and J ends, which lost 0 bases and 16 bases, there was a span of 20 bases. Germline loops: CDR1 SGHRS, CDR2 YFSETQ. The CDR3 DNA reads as TGCGCCAGCAGCTTGGTTGGGACCGGGGAGGATGGATTCTTC. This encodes CASSLVGTGEDGFF.

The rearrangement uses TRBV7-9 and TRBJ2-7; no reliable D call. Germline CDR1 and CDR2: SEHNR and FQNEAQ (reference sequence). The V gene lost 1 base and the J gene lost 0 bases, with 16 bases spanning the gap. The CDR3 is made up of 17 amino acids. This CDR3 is CASSLGVEVFVSYEQYF. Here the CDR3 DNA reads TGTGCCAGCAGCTTAGGGGTTGAGGTGTTCGTCTCCTACGAGCAGTACTTC.

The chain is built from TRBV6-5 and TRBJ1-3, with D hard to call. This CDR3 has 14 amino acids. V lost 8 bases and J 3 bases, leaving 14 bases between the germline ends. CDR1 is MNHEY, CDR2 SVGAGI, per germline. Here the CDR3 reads CASQTWGFGNTIYF. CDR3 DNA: TGTGCCAGCCAAACGTGGGGTTTTGGAAACACCATATATTTT.

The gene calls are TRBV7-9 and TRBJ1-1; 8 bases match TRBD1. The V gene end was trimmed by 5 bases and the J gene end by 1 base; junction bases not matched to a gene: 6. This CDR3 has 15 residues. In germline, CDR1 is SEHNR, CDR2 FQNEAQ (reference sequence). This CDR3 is CASSAPGGENTEAFF. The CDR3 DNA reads TGTGCCAGCAGCGCACCAGGGGGCGAGAACACTGAAGCTTTCTTT.

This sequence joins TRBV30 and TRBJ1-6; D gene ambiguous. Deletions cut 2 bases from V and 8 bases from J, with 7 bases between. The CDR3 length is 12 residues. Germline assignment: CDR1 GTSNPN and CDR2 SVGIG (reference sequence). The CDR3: CAWSPGYSPLHF. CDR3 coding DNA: TGTGCCTGGAGTCCGGGCTATTCACCCCTCCACTTT.

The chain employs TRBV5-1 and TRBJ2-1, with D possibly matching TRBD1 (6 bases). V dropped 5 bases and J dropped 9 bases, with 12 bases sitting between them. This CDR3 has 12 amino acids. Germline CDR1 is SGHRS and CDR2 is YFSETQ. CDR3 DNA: TGCGCCAGCAGACAACAGGGTGGTGAGCAGTTCTTC. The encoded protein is CASRQQGGEQFF.

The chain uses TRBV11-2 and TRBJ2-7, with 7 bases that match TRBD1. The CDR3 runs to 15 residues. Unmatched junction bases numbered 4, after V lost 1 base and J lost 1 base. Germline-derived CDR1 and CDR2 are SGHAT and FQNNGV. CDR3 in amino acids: CASSLGQGLSYEQYF. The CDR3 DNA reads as TGTGCCAGCAGCTTAGGACAGGGCCTTTCCTACGAGCAGTACTTC.

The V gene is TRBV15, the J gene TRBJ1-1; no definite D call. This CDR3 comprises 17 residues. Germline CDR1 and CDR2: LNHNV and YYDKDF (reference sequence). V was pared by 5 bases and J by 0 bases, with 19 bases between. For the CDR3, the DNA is TGTGCCACCAGCGAGAGAGTTGGCAGAAAGATGAACACTGAAGCTTTCTTT. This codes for CATSERVGRKMNTEAFF.

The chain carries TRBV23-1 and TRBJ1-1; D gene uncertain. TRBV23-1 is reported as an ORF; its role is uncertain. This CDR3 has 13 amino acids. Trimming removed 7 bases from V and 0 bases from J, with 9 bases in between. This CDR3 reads CASKPALNTEAFF. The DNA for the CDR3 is TGCGCCAGCAAGCCCGCCCTGAACACTGAAGCTTTCTTT.

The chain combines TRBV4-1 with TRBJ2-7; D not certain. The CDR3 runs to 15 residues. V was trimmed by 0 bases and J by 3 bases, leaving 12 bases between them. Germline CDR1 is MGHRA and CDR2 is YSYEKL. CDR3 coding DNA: TGCGCCAGCAGCCAAGATACGCGGATAGGCTACGAGCAGTACTTC. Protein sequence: CASSQDTRIGYEQYF.

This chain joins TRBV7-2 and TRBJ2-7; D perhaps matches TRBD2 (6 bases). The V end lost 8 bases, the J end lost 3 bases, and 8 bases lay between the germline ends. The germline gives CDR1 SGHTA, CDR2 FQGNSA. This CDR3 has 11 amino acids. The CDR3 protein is CASGDFYEQYF. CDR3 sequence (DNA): TGTGCCAGCGGGGACTTCTACGAGCAGTACTTC.